The clone carrying this T cell receptor (beta chain) was detected a few times. These data belong to a study of blood T cell repertoires in COVID-19. Original processing notes: Amplifying reference gene primers gave estimates of nucleated cell counts. The table came from immunoSEQ multiplex PCR; TCRdb's copy has only in-frame clones and leaves some out. V, J and clone size are those of that table, while D and trimming were read from the DNA. The sample carries around 260,000 clones, more than 80% recorded once. Sequenced input: PBMCs or T cells enriched from blood (not recorded which). This TCR derives from a woman in her thirties who had recovered from COVID-19.

The CDR3 here is CASSLVTQRLAYNEQFF. The DNA of the CDR3 is TGTGCCAGCAGTTTAGTCACGCAGCGTCTTGCCTACAATGAGCAGTTCTTC. The rearrangement links TRBV28 to TRBJ2-1, with D hard to call. CDR3 size: 17 residues. Trimming took off 2 bases at V and 2 bases at J, with 16 bases between the two ends. Per the germline V gene, CDR1 is MDHEN and CDR2 is SYDVKM. Combining the CDR3 with reference TRBV28 and TRBJ2-1 gives the whole variable domain DVKVTQSSRYLVKRTGEKVFLECVQDMDHENMFWYRQDPGLGLRLIYFSYDVKMKEKGDIPEGYSVSREKKERFSLILESASTNQTSMYLCASSLVTQRLAYNEQFFGPGTRLTVL.